This paragraph reports one TCR beta chain. As handled by the study authors: Reference gene primer amplification gave nucleated cell count estimates. This table comes from immunoSEQ multiplex PCR, and its TCRdb copy is limited to in-frame clones, with some not included. Clone size and V and J calls were adopted from that table, with D and trimming inferred from the DNA. The top ten hold 4.5% to 6% of the sample, which has 45,000 to 65,000 clones, roughly 84% seen once. These data come from a study of blood T cell repertoires in COVID-19. On the study more broadly: T cells, B-cell-depleted T cells, or PBMCs supplied cDNA or gDNA.

From germline, CDR1 is GTSNPN and CDR2 SVGIG (reference sequence). J lost 3 bases, V lost 0 bases, and 3 bases had no gene match. CDR3 length: 14 residues. Sequenced input: peripheral blood. This clonotype was obtained from a man older than 75 in a cohort sampled during active COVID-19. V usage is TRBV30 and J usage is TRBJ2-3, with TRBD1 identical over 7 bases. CDR3 loop: CAWSVGRGTDTQYF. CDR3 sequence (DNA): TGTGCCTGGAGTGTCGGCAGGGGGACAGATACGCAGTATTTT.